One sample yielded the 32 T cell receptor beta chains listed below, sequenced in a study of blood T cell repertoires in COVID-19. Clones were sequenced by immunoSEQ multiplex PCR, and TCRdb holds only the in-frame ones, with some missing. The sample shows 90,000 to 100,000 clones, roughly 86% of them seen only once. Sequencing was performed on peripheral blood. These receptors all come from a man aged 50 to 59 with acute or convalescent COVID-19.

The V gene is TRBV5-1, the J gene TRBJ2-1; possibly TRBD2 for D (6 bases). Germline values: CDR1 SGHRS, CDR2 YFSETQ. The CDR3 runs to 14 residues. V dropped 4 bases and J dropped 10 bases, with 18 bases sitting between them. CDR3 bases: TGCGCCAGCAGCGGGGGGACCGTCCCAAAAGAGCAGTTCTTC. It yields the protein CASSGGTVPKEQFF.

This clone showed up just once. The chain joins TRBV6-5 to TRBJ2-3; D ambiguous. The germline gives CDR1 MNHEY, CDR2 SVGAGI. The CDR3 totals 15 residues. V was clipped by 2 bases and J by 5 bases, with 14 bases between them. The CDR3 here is CASSYHPGGGDTQYF. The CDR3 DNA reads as TGTGCCAGCAGTTACCACCCCGGCGGTGGAGATACGCAGTATTTT.

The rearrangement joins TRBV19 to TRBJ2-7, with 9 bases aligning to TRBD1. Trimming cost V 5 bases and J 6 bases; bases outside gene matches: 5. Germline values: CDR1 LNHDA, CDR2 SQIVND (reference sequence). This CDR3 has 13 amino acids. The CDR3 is CASSRRTGAEQYF. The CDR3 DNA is TGTGCCAGTAGTCGGAGGACAGGGGCCGAGCAGTACTTC.

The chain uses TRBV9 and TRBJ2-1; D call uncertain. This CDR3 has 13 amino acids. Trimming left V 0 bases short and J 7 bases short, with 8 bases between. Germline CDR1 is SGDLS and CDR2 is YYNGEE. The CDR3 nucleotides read TGTGCCAGCAGCGTAGGTAGTTCTAATGAGCAGTTCTTC. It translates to CASSVGSSNEQFF.

CDR3 amino acids: CASSAGGSGYYEQYF. In DNA, the CDR3 is TGTGCCAGCAGCGCCGGAGGCTCTGGCTACTACGAGCAGTACTTC. The gene calls are TRBV21-1 and TRBJ2-7; the D segment call TRBD2 is taken from the table without a DNA check. TRBV21-1 is a listed pseudogene. This CDR3 spans 15 amino acids.

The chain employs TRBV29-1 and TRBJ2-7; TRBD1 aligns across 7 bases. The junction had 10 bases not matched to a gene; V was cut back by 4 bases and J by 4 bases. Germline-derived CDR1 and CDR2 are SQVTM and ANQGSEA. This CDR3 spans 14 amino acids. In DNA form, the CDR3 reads TGCAGCGTTGTTGTCAGGGGGTTTTCTTACGAGCAGTACTTC. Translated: CSVVVRGFSYEQYF.

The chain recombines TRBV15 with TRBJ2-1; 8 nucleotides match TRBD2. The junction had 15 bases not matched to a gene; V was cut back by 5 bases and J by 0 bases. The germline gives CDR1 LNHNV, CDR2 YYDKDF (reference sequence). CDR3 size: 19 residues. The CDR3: CATSGPGLGGKSSYNEQFF. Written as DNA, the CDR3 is TGTGCCACCAGCGGGCCGGGACTAGGAGGTAAGAGCTCCTACAATGAGCAGTTCTTC.

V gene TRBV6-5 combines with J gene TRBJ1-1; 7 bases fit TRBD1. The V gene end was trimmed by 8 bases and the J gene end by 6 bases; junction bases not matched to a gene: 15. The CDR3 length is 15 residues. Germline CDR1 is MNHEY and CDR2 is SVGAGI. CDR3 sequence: CASSRQGPGSPEAFF. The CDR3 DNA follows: TGTGCCAGCTCCCGACAGGGCCCCGGGTCCCCTGAAGCTTTCTTT.

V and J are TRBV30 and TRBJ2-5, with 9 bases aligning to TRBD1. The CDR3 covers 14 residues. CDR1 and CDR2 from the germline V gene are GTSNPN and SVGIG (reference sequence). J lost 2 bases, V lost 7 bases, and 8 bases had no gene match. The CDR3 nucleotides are TGTGCCTCCACAGGGGGCCCACCGCAAGAGACCCAGTACTTC. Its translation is CASTGGPPQETQYF.

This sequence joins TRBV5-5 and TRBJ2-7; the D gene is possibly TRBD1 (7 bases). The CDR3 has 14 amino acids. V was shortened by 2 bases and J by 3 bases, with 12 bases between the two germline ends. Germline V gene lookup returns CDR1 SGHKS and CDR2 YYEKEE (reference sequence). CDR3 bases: TGTGCCAGCAGCTTCAGGGGGGAGTACTACGAGCAGTACTTC. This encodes CASSFRGEYYEQYF.

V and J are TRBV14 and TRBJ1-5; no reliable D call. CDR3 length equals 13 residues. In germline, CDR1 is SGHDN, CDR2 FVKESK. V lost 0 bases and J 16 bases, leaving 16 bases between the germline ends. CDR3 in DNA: TGTGCCAGCAGCCAAGACAGGACGGGATCTAAACATTTT. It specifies CASSQDRTGSKHF.

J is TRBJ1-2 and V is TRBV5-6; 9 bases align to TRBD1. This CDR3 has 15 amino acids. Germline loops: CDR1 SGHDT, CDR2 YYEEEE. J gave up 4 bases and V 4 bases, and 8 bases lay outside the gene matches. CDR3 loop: CASSTGTGRSYGYTF. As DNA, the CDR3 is TGTGCCAGCAGCACCGGGACAGGGCGGAGCTATGGCTACACCTTC.

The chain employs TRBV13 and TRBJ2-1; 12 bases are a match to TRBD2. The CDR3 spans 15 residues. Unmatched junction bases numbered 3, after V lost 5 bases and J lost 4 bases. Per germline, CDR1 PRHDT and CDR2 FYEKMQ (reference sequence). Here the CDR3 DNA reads TGTGCCAGCAGCATAACTAGCGGGGGGTACAATGAGCAGTTCTTC. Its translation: CASSITSGGYNEQFF.

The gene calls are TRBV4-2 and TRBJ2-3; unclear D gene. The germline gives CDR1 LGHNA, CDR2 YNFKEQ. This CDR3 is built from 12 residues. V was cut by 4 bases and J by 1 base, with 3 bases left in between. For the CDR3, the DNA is TGTGCCAGCAGCCCCGGCACAGATACGCAGTATTTT. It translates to CASSPGTDTQYF.

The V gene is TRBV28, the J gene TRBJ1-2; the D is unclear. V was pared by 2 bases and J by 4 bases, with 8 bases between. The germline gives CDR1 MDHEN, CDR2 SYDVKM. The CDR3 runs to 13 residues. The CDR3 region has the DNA TGTGCCAGCAGTTTACTGGGCCCCTATGGCTACACCTTC. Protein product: CASSLLGPYGYTF.

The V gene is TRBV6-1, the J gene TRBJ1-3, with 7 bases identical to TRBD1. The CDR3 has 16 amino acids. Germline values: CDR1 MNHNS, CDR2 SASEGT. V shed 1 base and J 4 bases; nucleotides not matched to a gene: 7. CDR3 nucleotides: TGTGCCAGCAGTGAAGGACAGGGTTCTCGGGGAAACACCATATATTTT. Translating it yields CASSEGQGSRGNTIYF.

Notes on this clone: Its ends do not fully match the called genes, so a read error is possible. The CDR3 loop is CASSQARGYRSNQPQHF. CDR3 nucleotides: TGTGCCAGCAGTCAAGCGCGGGGTTATCGTAGCAATCAGCCCCAGCATTTT. The rearrangement links TRBV2 to TRBJ1-5; D gene ambiguous. The germline gives CDR1 SNHLY, CDR2 FYNNEI. The CDR3 is 17 amino acids.

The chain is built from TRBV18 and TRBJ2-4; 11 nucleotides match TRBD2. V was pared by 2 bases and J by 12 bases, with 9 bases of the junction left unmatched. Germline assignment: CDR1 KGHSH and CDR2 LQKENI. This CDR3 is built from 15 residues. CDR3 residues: CASSPYPTSGNNQYF. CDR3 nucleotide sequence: TGTGCCAGCTCACCATACCCGACTAGCGGGAATAATCAGTACTTC.

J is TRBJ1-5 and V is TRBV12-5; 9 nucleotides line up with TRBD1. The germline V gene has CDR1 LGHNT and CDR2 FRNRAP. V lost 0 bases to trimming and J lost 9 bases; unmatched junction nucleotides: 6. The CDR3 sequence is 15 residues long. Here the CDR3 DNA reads TGTGCTAGTGGTTTGGTCGGGACAGGGATTGGGCCCCAGCATTTT. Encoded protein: CASGLVGTGIGPQHF.

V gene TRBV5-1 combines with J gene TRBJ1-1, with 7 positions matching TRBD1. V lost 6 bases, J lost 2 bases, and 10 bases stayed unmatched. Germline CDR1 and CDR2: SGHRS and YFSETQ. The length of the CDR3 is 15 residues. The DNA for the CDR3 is TGCGCCAGCACCCTACCGGGGACAGCAAACACTGAAGCTTTCTTT. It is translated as CASTLPGTANTEAFF.

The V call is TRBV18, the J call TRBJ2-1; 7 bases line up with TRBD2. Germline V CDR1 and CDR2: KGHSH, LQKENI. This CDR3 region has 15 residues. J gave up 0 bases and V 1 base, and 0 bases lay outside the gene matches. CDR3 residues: CASSPRTSSYNEQFF. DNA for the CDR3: TGTGCCAGCTCACCACGGACTAGCTCCTACAATGAGCAGTTCTTC.

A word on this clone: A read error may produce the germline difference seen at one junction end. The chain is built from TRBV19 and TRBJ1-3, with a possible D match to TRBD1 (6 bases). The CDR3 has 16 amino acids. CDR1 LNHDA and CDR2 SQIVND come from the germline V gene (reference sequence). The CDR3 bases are TGTGCCAGTAGACCCGGACAGCTAATCTCTGAAAACACCATATATTTT. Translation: CASRPGQLISENTIYF.

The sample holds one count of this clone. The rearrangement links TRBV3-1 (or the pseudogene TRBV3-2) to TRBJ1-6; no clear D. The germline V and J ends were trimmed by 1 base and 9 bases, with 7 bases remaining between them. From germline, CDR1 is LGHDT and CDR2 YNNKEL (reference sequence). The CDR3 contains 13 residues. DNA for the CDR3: TGTGCCAGCAGCCAAGCGGGAAGTTCACCCCTCCACTTT. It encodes CASSQAGSSPLHF.

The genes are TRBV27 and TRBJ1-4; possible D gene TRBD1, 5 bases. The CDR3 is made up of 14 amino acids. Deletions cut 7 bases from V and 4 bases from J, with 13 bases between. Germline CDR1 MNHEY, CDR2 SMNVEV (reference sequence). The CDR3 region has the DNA TGTGCCAGCAACTCGGGCAGGGTTAATGAAAAACTGTTTTTT. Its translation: CASNSGRVNEKLFF. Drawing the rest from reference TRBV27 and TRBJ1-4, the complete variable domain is EAQVTQNPRYLITVTGKKLTVTCSQNMNHEYMSWYRQDPGLGLRQIYYSMNVEVTDKGDVPEGYKVSRKEKRNFPLILESPSPNQTSLYFCASNSGRVNEKLFFGSGTQLSVL.

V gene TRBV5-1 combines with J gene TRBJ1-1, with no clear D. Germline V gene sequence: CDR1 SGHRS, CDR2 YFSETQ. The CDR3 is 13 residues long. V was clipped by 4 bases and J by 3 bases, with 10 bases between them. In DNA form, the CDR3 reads TGCGCCAGCAGCCTACCAGGCTACACTGAAGCTTTCTTT. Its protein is CASSLPGYTEAFF.

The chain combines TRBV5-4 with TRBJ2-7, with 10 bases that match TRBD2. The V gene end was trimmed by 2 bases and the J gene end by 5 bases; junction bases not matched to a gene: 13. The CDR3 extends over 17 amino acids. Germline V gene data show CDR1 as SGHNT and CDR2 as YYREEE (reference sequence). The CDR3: CASSFGPLAGSIDEQYF. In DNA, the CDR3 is TGTGCCAGCAGCTTTGGCCCACTAGCGGGATCTATCGACGAGCAGTACTTC. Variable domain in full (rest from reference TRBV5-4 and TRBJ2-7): ETGVTQSPTHLIKTRGQQVTLRCSSQSGHNTVSWYQQALGQGPQFIFQYYREEENGRGNFPPRFSGLQFPNYSSELNVNALELDDSALYLCASSFGPLAGSIDEQYFGPGTRLTVT.

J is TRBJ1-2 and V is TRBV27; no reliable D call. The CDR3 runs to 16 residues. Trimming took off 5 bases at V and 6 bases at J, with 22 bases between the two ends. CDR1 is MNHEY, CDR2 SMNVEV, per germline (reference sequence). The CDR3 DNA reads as TGTGCCAGCAGTCCCACCCGGTTGGCTGCTCGGGATGGCTACACCTTC. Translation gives CASSPTRLAARDGYTF.

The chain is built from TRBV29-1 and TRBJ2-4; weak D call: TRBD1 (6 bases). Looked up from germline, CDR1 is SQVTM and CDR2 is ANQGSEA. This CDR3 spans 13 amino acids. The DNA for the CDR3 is TGCAGTGGACGGGACACGGCCAAAAACATTCAGTACTTC. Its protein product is CSGRDTAKNIQYF.

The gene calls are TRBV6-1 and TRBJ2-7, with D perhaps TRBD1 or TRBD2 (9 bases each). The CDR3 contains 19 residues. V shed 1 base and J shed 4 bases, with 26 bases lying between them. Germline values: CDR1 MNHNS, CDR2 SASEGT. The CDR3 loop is CASSEGPGQGVAGGYEQYF. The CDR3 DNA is TGTGCCAGCAGTGAAGGCCCGGGACAGGGTGTCGCGGGAGGGTACGAGCAGTACTTC.

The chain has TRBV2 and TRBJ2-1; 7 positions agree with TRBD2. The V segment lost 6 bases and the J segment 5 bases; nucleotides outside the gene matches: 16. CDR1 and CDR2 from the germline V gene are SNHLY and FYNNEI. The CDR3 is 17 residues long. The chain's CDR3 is CASRNLVGGSRNNEQFF. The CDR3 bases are TGTGCCAGCAGAAACCTCGTGGGCGGGAGTAGGAACAATGAGCAGTTCTTC.

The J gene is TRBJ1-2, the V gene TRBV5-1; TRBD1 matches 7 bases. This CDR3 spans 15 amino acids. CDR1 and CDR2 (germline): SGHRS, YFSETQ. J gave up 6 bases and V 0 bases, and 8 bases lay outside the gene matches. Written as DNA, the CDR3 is TGCGCCAGCAGCTTGGATAGGGGGACAGTGAATGGCTACACCTTC. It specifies CASSLDRGTVNGYTF.

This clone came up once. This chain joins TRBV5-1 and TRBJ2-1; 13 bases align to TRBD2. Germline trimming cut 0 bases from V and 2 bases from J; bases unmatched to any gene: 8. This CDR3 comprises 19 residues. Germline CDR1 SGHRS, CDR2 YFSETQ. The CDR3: CASSLGPTSGRPAYNEQFF. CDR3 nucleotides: TGCGCCAGCAGCTTGGGTCCGACTAGCGGGAGGCCCGCCTACAATGAGCAGTTCTTC.